This T cell receptor beta chain was found in a study of blood T cells in healthy people across ages. This CDR3 spans 16 amino acids. Per germline, CDR1 SGHTA and CDR2 FQGNSA. V lost 3 bases and J 0 bases, leaving 12 bases between the germline ends. A J-beta primer mix and a sample-barcoded 5' primer were used in a second PCR of roughly 7 to 12 cycles. TCRdb re-called the 5' RACE reads with MiXCR, one entry per CDR3 protein. The sample holds around 800,000 distinct CDR3 sequences; 35% to 50% are singletons and the top ten take 15% to 20%. This clonotype was sampled from a man older than 75 in good health. J is TRBJ1-3 and V is TRBV7-2; maybe TRBD1 (5 bases). The sequencing sample was made of blood. CDR3 coding DNA: TGTGCCAGCAGCTTGGTGGGGCCCTTCTCTGGAAACACCATATATTTT. Protein sequence: CASSLVGPFSGNTIYF.